The TCR beta chain under discussion was sequenced for a study of blood T cell repertoires in COVID-19. At the level of the study: Researchers got acute and convalescent COVID-19 samples from the United States, Italy and Spain. Sample material is recorded as cDNA or gDNA derived from T cells, B-cell-depleted T cells, or PBMCs.

Source study methods: By means of reference gene primer amplification, nucleated cell counts were estimated. Measured with immunoSEQ multiplex PCR; TCRdb has only the in-frame clones, and not every one. The V and J calls and the clone size are those of that table, but D and trimming were determined from the DNA. The sample holds about 50,000 clones, under 90% seen once. V was clipped by 4 bases and J by 8 bases, with 15 bases between them. CDR1 is SGHRS, CDR2 YFSETQ, per germline. This CDR3 has 13 residues. The sequence derives from a man aged 80 or over with active or convalescent COVID-19. The sequencing input was peripheral blood. This chain links TRBV5-1 with TRBJ1-2; possibly TRBD1 for D (5 bases). The DNA of the CDR3 is TGCGCCAGCAGCGTGGGACGGGAGAGCGGCTACACCTTC. Translating it yields CASSVGRESGYTF.